A single TCR beta chain is shown here with its context. The method was immunoSEQ multiplex PCR; TCRdb's version includes in-frame clones alone and lacks a portion of them. The repertoire holds 100,000 to 150,000 clones, with about 92% as singletons. The CDR3 has 13 residues. Germline V gene sequence: CDR1 SGHTA, CDR2 FQGNSA. The sample originates from a study of OX40 agonist ivuxolimab in advanced cancers. Study in general: Participants, 75% to 90% male, averaged approximately 65 years of age, ranging from roughly 20 to 85.

The chain is built from TRBV7-2 and TRBJ2-5, with D maybe TRBD2 (5 bases). The DNA end lines up better with TRBJ2-7; the J call may be wrong. This TCR came from an adult with an advanced solid tumor such as melanoma, head and neck, liver or kidney cancer. The material was CD4+ or CD8+ T cells sorted from blood, obtained in a trial of the OX40 agonist ivuxolimab. CDR3 in DNA: TGTGCCAGCAGCTCCCAGCGGTTCTACGAGCAGTACTTC. This translates into CASSSQRFYEQYF.